This T cell receptor (beta chain) appears in the sequencing data of a study of tumor-infiltrating lymphocytes in primary liver carcinoma. Study-wide background: Read depth, roughly 3.5 to 7.13 million productive TCRbeta reads, did not differ significantly between tissues.

This CDR3 comprises 15 residues. V was pared by 6 bases and J by 10 bases, with 22 bases between. With roughly 540 ng total RNA as template and a constant-region primer, TCR beta cDNA was made. Library construction for TCR beta comprised three nested multiplex PCR rounds performed with slightly modified ARM-PCR. The first two PCR rounds, approximately 10 cycles each, used TRBV1-TRBV30 forward primers and a C-beta reverse primer. Via MiXCR, TCRdb re-called the multiplex PCR reads, giving one row per CDR3 protein. This repertoire shows roughly 24,000 distinct CDR3 sequences, 77% found once; its top ten account for around 33%. General study points: The proportion of top clones found throughout all five tumor regions was only about 7.5-24%. Significantly greater top-250-clone fractions characterized tumors relative to blood (p = 0.039).

Points on this clonotype: Antigen specificity is unknown.

Bulk tissue was left unsorted, and RNA and DNA were co-extracted from roughly 20-30 mg of it. Cases comprised patients with primary liver carcinoma who received surgical resection. Sequencing was performed on liver tumor tissue from sampling region 5. Stated subset: tumor region T5, tumor centre. The source of this sequence is a woman between 25 and 40 years old with primary liver carcinoma and hepatitis B virus infection. V usage is TRBV12-3 or TRBV12-4 and J usage is TRBJ2-1; D may be TRBD2 (6 bases). The CDR3 DNA reads as TGTGCCAGCAGCCTGTCCGGGACTGGCGGATTCGAGCAGTTCTTC. Amino acid sequence: CASSLSGTGGFEQFF.